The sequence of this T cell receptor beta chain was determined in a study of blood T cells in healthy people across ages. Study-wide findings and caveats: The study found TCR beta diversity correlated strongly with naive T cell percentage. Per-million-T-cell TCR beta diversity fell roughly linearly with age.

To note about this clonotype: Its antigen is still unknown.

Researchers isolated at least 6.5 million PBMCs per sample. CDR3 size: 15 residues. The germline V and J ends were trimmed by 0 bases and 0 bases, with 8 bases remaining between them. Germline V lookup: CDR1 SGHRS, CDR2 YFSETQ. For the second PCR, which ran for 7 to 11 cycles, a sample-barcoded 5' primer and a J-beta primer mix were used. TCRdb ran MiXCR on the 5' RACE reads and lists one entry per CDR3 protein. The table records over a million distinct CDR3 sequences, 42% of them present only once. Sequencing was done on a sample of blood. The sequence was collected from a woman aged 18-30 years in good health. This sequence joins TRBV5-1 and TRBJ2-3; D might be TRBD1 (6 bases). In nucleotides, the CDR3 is TGCGCCAGCAGCTTGGAGGGACACAGCACAGATACGCAGTATTTT. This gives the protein CASSLEGHSTDTQYF.